Reported below is one T cell receptor (beta chain). This clone was detected only once. This receptor's antigen is unknown. No much larger clonotype is one base removed from it; base qualities were not supplied. This entry comes from a study of blood T cell repertoires in COVID-19 (TCRdb year 2020). Regarding the study in general: Collaborator samples came from the United States, Italy and Spain and covered acute and convalescent phases of COVID-19. The material from the prospective study consisted of cDNA or gDNA derived from T cells, B-cell-depleted T cells, or PBMCs. Deeply sampled blood TCRbeta repertoires from subjects exposed to, actively infected with, or recovered from COVID-19 were included in the dataset. The repertoires were released in a freely available public database intended as a resource for research on the immune response to SARS-CoV-2. Samples came from the ongoing ImmuneRACE study (first 160 participants) plus 1,254 subjects from 6 global collaborators. The sample metadata nearly always contained a de-identified subject ID, COVID-19 status, age in years and sex. HLA class I and class II types, where available, came from metadata supplied by the sample provider rather than from assay-based typing. The paper as a whole reports these results and caveats: Clinical and demographic metadata were provided uncurated, with the amount varying by source and participant.

The germline V gene provides CDR1 SGHTA and CDR2 FQGNSA. V drops 4 bases and J drops 3 bases, leaving 9 bases in between. Spanning cysteine to phenylalanine, the CDR3 consists of 14 amino acids. The DNA shown is the 42-base CDR3, in frame from base 1. TCRbeta CDR3 regions were amplified from genomic DNA using the immunoSEQ Assay, a bias-controlled multiplex PCR. Per the authors' processing: Nucleated cell counts per sample were estimated from amplification of reference gene primers within the assay. To quantify the absolute abundance of each unique TCRbeta CDR3 rearrangement, sequence reads were collapsed and filtered. Productive Simpson clonality was computed per sample as the square root of Simpson's diversity index over productive rearrangements. This is the immuneACCESS table as TCRdb keeps it, with only in-frame sequences that have V and J called. A part of the clones is gone; compared with another copy, unresolved V genes explain less than half, and the rest is unexplained. V and J calls and clone size follow that table, whereas D and trimming were derived from the DNA. This sample has a few hundred thousand clones in its table, and around 90% of those were observed once. Together, the top ten hold 1.5% to 2% of the sample.

Each collaborating institution followed its own protocols to collect whole blood in K2EDTA tubes. For TCRbeta analysis, collaborators shipped samples as frozen whole blood, isolated PBMCs, or DNA extracted from either of those sample types. This clonotype was obtained from a man in his 70s with acute or convalescent COVID-19. Sequenced: peripheral blood. The chain links TRBV7-2 with TRBJ1-4; perhaps TRBD1 is the D gene, with 6 bases matching. The DNA is as follows: TGTGCCAGCAGCTCACAGGGAGCTAATGAAAAACTGTTTTTT. The translation is CASSSQGANEKLFF.